The 2 T cell receptor beta chains below were found in one sample sequenced in a study of control samples from healthy donors and cancer patients. Sequenced by immunoSEQ multiplex PCR; TCRdb stores in-frame clones only, minus some. Among about 120,000 clones listed, around 87% were seen once. The sample was PBMCs. The source is a woman aged 50 to 60 with colorectal cancer.

The chain recombines TRBV2 with TRBJ2-3, with D tentatively TRBD2 (6 bases). Germline assignment: CDR1 SNHLY and CDR2 FYNNEI. Trimming removed 8 bases at V and 8 bases at J, with 11 bases between. The CDR3 extends over 11 amino acids. CDR3 sequence (DNA): TGTGCCAGCTGGGACTTGGGTACGCAGTATTTT. Amino acid sequence: CASWDLGTQYF.

This sequence joins TRBV7-3 and TRBJ2-5, with D uncertain. The germline CDR1 and CDR2 sequences are SGHTA and FQGTGA. This CDR3 is built from 11 residues. Trimming took off 4 bases at V and 5 bases at J, with 5 bases between the two ends. The CDR3 nucleotides read TGTGCCAGCAGCTCCGGGGAGACCCAGTACTTC. Translating it yields CASSSGETQYF.